The rows below give T cell receptor beta chains drawn from one sample of a study of cytomegalovirus exposure and HLA in healthy donors. Assay: immunoSEQ multiplex PCR; the TCRdb copy retains only in-frame clones and omits some. The table lists 83,000 or so clones, 75% to 85% of them singletons. The sequenced sample consisted of PBMCs. The receptors were gathered from a woman younger than 45 in good health and CMV-seronegative. Each CDR3 is given with its conserved first and last residue. The order of the fields is J gene, D gene, clone size, V gene, CDR3 protein, CDR3 DNA. A D gene is named only where the DNA matches it firmly. Some rows have no size entry. The others give once, few or many, or a class for an expanded clone.

>TRBJ2-1|TRBD1|.|TRBV27
CASSLNRGSSNYNEQFF
TGTGCCAGCAGTTTGAACAGGGGCTCTTCCAACTACAATGAGCAGTTCTTC
>TRBJ1-5|.|.|TRBV7-8
CASSLASGSVRRGNQPQHF
TGTGCCAGCAGCTTAGCGAGCGGATCTGTCAGGCGGGGCAATCAGCCCCAGCATTTT
>TRBJ1-1|TRBD1|.|TRBV18
CASSEGTGGYTEAFF
TGTGCCAGCTCAGAGGGCACAGGGGGCTACACTGAAGCTTTCTTT
>TRBJ1-2|.|.|TRBV5-4
CASSLGRGPKANYGYTF
TGTGCCAGCAGCTTGGGGCGGGGTCCTAAGGCTAACTATGGCTACACCTTC
>TRBJ2-3|TRBD2|few|TRBV5-6
CASSLSGSSTDTQYF
TGTGCCAGCAGCTTAAGCGGGAGTAGCACAGATACGCAGTATTTT
>TRBJ2-7|TRBD1|.|TRBV28
CASSLWAGGRFEQYF
TGTGCCAGCAGTTTATGGGCAGGGGGCCGGTTCGAGCAGTACTTC
>TRBJ2-3|.|.|TRBV30
CAWSVHLAGDTQYF
TGTGCCTGGAGTGTACACCTGGCCGGGGATACGCAGTATTTT
>TRBJ1-1|TRBD1|.|TRBV19
CASSIDLFRGPAFF
TGTGCCAGTAGTATAGATCTATTTAGGGGGCCAGCTTTCTTT
>TRBJ2-7|TRBD2|.|TRBV14
CASSQGLAGVEQYF
TGTGCCAGCAGCCAAGGTCTAGCGGGAGTTGAGCAGTACTTC
>TRBJ2-7|TRBD2|few|TRBV10-2
CASRAGTSGRPGEQYF
TGCGCCAGCAGGGCCGGGACTAGCGGGAGGCCGGGGGAGCAGTACTTC
>TRBJ1-1|TRBD1|.|TRBV7-9
CASSLAGTGNTEAFF
TGTGCCAGCAGTCTCGCCGGGACAGGCAACACTGAAGCTTTCTTT
>TRBJ2-5|.|.|TRBV10-1
CASSEASGFTGTQYF
TGCGCCAGCAGTGAAGCTTCGGGTTTTACCGGGACCCAGTACTTC
>TRBJ1-5|.|.|TRBV28
CASSPSGRGGQPQHF
TGTGCCAGTAGTCCGTCGGGGAGGGGAGGTCAGCCCCAGCATTTT
>TRBJ2-5|TRBD1|.|TRBV15
CATGGQGGRTQYF
TGTGCCACCGGGGGACAGGGCGGGCGGACCCAGTACTTC
>TRBJ2-5|.|.|TRBV5-1
CASSTGQGETQYF
TGCGCCAGCAGCACGGGACAAGGAGAGACCCAGTACTTC
>TRBJ2-2|TRBD1|.|TRBV19
CASSTTGGDTGELFF
TGTGCCAGTAGTACAACAGGGGGCGACACCGGGGAGCTGTTTTTT
>TRBJ2-7|.|.|TRBV4-3
CASSRQVGDEQYF
TGCGCCAGCAGCCGTCAGGTAGGCGACGAGCAGTACTTC
>TRBJ2-7|TRBD1|.|TRBV9
CASSVQGVWGEQYF
TGTGCCAGCAGCGTTCAGGGGGTGTGGGGAGAGCAGTACTTC
>TRBJ2-7|TRBD1|.|TRBV7-9
CASSSGTGEYEQYF
TGTGCCAGCAGCTCCGGGACAGGGGAGTACGAGCAGTACTTC
>TRBJ1-3|TRBD1|.|TRBV11-2
CASSSDRGLPSGNTIYF
TGTGCCAGCAGCTCCGACAGGGGGCTACCCTCTGGAAACACCATATATTTT
>TRBJ2-1|.|.|TRBV30
CAWSGLGGSSVNEQFF
TGTGCCTGGAGTGGGCTGGGTGGGAGTTCCGTCAATGAGCAGTTCTTC
>TRBJ2-1|TRBD2|once|TRBV30
CAWSVGLAGSREQFF
TGTGCCTGGAGTGTAGGCCTAGCGGGTTCCCGTGAGCAGTTCTTC
>TRBJ1-2|.|.|TRBV28
CASNWFLTGNYGYTF
TGTGCCAGCAACTGGTTTCTAACCGGGAACTATGGCTACACCTTC
>TRBJ2-7|TRBD2|.|TRBV10-3
CAISERTSGRTYEQYF
TGTGCCATCAGTGAGCGGACTAGCGGGAGGACCTACGAGCAGTACTTC
>TRBJ2-7|TRBD2|.|TRBV11-2
CASSYKPGLANYEQYF
TGTGCCAGCAGCTACAAACCGGGACTAGCGAACTACGAGCAGTACTTC
>TRBJ2-3|TRBD2|.|TRBV2
CASTPRGTSGRENTQYF
TGTGCCAGCACCCCAAGGGGGACTAGCGGGAGGGAGAATACGCAGTATTTT
>TRBJ2-7|TRBD2|.|TRBV5-7
CASSSRAGDFTYEQYF
TGTGCCAGCAGCTCCCGCGCGGGGGACTTCACCTACGAGCAGTACTTC
>TRBJ2-5|TRBD2|.|TRBV11-3
CASSRASGKETQYF
TGTGCCAGCAGCCGCGCAAGCGGGAAAGAGACCCAGTACTTC
>TRBJ2-7|.|.|TRBV6-5
CASTPVGGEQYF
TGTGCCAGCACCCCCGTCGGGGGAGAGCAGTACTTC
>TRBJ1-1|TRBD1|.|TRBV10-3
CAISPGRDRLNTEAFF
TGTGCCATCAGTCCTGGTAGGGACAGACTGAACACTGAAGCTTTCTTT
>TRBJ2-3|TRBD2|.|TRBV19
CASRGGWDGEDTQYF
TGTGCCAGTAGGGGGGGGTGGGACGGCGAAGATACGCAGTATTTT
>TRBJ2-7|TRBD2|.|TRBV18
CASSPGVGRGSSYEQYF
TGTGCCAGCTCACCGGGGGTCGGGAGGGGGAGCTCCTACGAGCAGTACTTC
>TRBJ2-5|TRBD1|.|TRBV5-6
CASNTLDRGWETQYF
TGTGCCAGCAACACTTTGGACAGGGGATGGGAGACCCAGTACTTC
>TRBJ2-7|.|.|TRBV19
CASSISGGPYEQYF
TGTGCCAGTAGTATATCGGGGGGCCCCTACGAGCAGTACTTC
>TRBJ2-1|TRBD2|.|TRBV11-3
CASSSLAVRRNEQFF
TGTGCCAGCAGTTCCCTAGCGGTACGACGCAATGAGCAGTTCTTC
>TRBJ1-5|TRBD1|.|TRBV7-8
CASSPRDRGRPQHF
TGTGCCAGCAGCCCCCGGGACAGGGGAAGGCCCCAGCATTTT
>TRBJ2-3|.|.|TRBV29-1
CSVPSTSFTDTQYF
TGCAGCGTCCCCTCCACTAGTTTCACAGATACGCAGTATTTT
>TRBJ1-5|.|.|TRBV7-2
CASSLNGGYSNQPQHF
TGTGCCAGCAGCTTAAATGGCGGGTATAGCAATCAGCCCCAGCATTTT
>TRBJ2-6|TRBD2|few|TRBV28
CASSLPGLAGHSGANVLTF
TGTGCCAGCAGTTTACCCGGACTAGCGGGTCACTCTGGGGCCAACGTCCTGACTTTC